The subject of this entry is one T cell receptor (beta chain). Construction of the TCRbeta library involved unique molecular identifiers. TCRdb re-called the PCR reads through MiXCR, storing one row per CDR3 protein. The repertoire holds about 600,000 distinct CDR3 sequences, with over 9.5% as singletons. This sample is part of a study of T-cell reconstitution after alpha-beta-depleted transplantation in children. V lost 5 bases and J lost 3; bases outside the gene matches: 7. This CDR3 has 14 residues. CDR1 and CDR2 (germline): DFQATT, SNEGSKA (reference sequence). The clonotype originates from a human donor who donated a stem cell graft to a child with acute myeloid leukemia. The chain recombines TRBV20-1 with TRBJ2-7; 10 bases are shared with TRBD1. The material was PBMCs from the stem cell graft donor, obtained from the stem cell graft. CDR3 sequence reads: CSAGTTGGGYEQYF. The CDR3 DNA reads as TGCAGTGCTGGCACGACAGGGGGCGGCTACGAGCAGTACTTC.